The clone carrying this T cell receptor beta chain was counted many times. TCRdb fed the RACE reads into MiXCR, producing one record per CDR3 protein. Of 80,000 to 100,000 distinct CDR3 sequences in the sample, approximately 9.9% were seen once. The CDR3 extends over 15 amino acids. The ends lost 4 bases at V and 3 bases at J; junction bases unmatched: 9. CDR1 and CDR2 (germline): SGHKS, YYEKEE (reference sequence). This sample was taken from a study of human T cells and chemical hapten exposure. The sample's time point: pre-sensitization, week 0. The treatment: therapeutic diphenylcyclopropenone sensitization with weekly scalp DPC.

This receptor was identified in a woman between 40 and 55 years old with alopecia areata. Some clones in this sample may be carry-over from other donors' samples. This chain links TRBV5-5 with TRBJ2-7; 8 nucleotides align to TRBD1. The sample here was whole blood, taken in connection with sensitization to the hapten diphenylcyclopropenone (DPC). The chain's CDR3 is CASSMLSDRVYEQYF. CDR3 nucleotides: TGTGCCAGCAGCATGCTGTCGGACAGGGTCTACGAGCAGTACTTC. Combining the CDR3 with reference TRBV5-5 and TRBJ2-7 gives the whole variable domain DAGVTQSPTHLIKTRGQQVTLRCSPISGHKSVSWYQQVLGQGPQFIFQYYEKEERGRGNFPDRFSARQFPNYSSELNVNALLLGDSALYLCASSMLSDRVYEQYFGPGTRLTVT.